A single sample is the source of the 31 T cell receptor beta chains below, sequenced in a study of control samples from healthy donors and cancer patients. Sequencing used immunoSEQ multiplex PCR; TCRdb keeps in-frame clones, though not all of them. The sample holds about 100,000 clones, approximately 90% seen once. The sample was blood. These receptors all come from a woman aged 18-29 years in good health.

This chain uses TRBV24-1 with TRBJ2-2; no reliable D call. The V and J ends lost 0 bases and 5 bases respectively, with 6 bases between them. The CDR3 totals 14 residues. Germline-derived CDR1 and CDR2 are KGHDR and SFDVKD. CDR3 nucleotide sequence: TGTGCCACCAGTGATTTGATGTCTACCGGGGAGCTGTTTTTT. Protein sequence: CATSDLMSTGELFF.

The CDR3 coding sequence is TGTGCCAGTAGGGATTCCTCCAGGGGCTATGGCTACACCTTC. Its protein product is CASRDSSRGYGYTF. The chain is built from TRBV19 and TRBJ1-2, with a possible D match to TRBD1 (6 bases). The CDR3 is 14 residues long. Germline V gene lookup returns CDR1 LNHDA and CDR2 SQIVND (reference sequence). Trimming took 6 bases from V and 4 from J, leaving 15 bases between them.

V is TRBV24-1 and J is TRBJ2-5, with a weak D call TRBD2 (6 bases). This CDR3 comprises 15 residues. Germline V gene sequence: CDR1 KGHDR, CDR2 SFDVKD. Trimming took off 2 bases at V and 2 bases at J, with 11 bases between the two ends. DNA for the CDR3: TGTGCCACCAGTGATTCGGGACTCTTTCAAGAGACCCAGTACTTC. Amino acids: CATSDSGLFQETQYF.

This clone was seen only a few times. The CDR3 sequence: CASSPLSWNTEAFF. The CDR3, as DNA: TGTGCCAGCTCACCGCTATCCTGGAACACTGAAGCTTTCTTT. The V call is TRBV18, the J call TRBJ1-1; D gene ambiguous. The V end was cut by 3 bases, the J end by 1 base, with 9 bases between. There are 14 residues in the CDR3. Germline assignment: CDR1 KGHSH and CDR2 LQKENI.

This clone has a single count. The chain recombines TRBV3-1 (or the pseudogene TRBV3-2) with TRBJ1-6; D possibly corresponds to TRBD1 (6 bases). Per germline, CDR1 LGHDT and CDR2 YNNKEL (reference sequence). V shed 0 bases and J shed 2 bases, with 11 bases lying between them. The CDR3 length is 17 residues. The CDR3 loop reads CASSQDNRVTYNSPLHF. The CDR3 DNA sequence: TGTGCCAGCAGCCAAGATAACAGGGTGACCTATAATTCACCCCTCCACTTT.

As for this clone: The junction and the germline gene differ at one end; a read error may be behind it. CDR3 amino acids: CASSQGGQGQEVLQF. CDR3 nucleotides: TGTGCCAGCAGCCAAGGGGGACAGGGACAGGAGGTATTGCAATTC. The chain uses TRBV4-2 and TRBJ2-7; the match to TRBD1 covers 9 bases. The CDR3 covers 15 residues. The V gene's germline CDR1 is LGHNA and CDR2 YNFKEQ.

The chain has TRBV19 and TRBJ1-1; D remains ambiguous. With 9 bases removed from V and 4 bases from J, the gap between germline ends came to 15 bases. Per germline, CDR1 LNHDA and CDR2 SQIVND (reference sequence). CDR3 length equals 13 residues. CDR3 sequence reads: CASGVSGGTEAFF. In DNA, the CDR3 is TGTGCCAGCGGCGTGTCGGGAGGCACTGAAGCTTTCTTT.

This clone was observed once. The CDR3 protein is CASRMTTDGGETQYF. The CDR3 coding sequence is TGTGCCAGCAGGATGACCACTGACGGGGGAGAGACCCAGTACTTC. The chain couples TRBV5-4 to TRBJ2-5, with D possibly being TRBD2 (6 bases). This CDR3 is built from 15 residues. Trimming removed 5 bases at V and 4 bases at J, with 18 bases between. CDR1 is SGHNT, CDR2 YYREEE, per germline (reference sequence).

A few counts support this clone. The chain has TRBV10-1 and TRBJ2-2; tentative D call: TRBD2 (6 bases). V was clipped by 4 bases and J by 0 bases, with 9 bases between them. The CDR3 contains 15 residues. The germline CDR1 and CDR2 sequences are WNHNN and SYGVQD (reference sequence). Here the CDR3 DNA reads TGCGCCAGCAGTGGCGGGGTACCGAACACCGGGGAGCTGTTTTTT. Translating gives CASSGGVPNTGELFF.

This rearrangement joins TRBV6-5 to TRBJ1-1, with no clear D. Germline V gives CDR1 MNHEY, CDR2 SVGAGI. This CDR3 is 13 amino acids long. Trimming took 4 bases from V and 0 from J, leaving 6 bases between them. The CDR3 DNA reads TGTGCCAGCAGTTCCAACGTGAACACTGAAGCTTTCTTT. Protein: CASSSNVNTEAFF.

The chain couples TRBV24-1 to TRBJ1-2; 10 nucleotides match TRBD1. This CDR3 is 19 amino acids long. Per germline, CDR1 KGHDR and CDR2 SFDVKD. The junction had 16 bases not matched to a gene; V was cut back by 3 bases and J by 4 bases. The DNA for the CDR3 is TGTGCCACCAGTGATCCTAAGACCGGGACAGGGGAAGGTAGCTATGGCTACACCTTC. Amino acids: CATSDPKTGTGEGSYGYTF.

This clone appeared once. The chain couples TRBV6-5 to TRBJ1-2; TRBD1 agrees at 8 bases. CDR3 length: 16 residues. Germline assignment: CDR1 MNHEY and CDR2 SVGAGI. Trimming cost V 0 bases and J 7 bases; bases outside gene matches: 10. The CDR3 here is CASSYSIAGGFIGYTF. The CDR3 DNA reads TGTGCCAGCAGTTACTCGATCGCAGGGGGCTTTATTGGCTACACCTTC.

CDR3 coding DNA: TGTGCCTGGAGTGCAGGGACAGCTAACTATGGCTACACCTTC. This gives the protein CAWSAGTANYGYTF. This chain connects TRBV30 to TRBJ1-2; 7 nucleotides align to TRBD1. The CDR3 is made up of 14 amino acids. Germline CDR1 is GTSNPN and CDR2 is SVGIG (reference sequence). The V gene end was trimmed by 1 base and the J gene end by 0 bases; junction bases not matched to a gene: 2.

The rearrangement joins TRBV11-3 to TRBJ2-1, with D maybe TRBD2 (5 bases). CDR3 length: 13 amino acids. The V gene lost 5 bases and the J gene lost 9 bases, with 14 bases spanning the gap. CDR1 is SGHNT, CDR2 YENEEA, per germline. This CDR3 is CASSRTVPGEQFF. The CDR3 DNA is TGTGCCAGCAGCCGGACTGTACCCGGTGAGCAGTTCTTC.

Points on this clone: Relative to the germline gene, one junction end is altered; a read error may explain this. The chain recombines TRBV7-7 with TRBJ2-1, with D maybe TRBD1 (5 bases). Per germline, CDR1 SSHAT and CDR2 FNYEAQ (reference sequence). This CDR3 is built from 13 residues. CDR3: CASSVGVYNEQFF. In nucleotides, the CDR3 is TGTGCTAGCAGCGTAGGGGTGTACAATGAGCAGTTCTTC.

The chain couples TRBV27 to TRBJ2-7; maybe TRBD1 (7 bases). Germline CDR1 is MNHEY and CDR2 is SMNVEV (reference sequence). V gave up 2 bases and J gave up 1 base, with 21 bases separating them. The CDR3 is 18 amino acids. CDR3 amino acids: CASSLVSRGVYRSYEQYF. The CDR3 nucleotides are TGTGCCAGCAGTTTAGTTTCCAGGGGGGTTTATAGGTCCTACGAGCAGTACTTC.

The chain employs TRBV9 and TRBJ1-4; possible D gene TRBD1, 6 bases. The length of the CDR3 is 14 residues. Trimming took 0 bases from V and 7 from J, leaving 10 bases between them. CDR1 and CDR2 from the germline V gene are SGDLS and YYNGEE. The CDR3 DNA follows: TGTGCCAGCAGCGTAGATAGGGGGGGTGAAAAACTGTTTTTT. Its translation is CASSVDRGGEKLFF. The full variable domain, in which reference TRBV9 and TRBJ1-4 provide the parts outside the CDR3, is DSGVTQTPKHLITATGQRVTLRCSPRSGDLSVYWYQQSLDQGLQFLIQYYNGEERAKGNILERFSAQQFPDLHSELNLSSLELGDSALYFCASSVDRGGEKLFFGSGTQLSVL.

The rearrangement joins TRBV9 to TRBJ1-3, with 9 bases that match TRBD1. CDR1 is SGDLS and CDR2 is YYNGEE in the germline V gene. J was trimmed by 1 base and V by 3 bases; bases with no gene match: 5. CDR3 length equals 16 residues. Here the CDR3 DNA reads TGTGCCAGCAGCGCCGGACAGGGGAAGTCTGGAAACACCATATATTTT. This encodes CASSAGQGKSGNTIYF. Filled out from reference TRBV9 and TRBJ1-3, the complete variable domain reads DSGVTQTPKHLITATGQRVTLRCSPRSGDLSVYWYQQSLDQGLQFLIQYYNGEERAKGNILERFSAQQFPDLHSELNLSSLELGDSALYFCASSAGQGKSGNTIYFGEGSWLTVV.

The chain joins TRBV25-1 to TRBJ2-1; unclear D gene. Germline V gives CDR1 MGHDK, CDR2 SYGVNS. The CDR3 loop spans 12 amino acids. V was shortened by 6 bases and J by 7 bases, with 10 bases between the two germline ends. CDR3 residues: CASRMGWNEQFF. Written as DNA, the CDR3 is TGTGCCAGCAGGATGGGCTGGAATGAGCAGTTCTTC.

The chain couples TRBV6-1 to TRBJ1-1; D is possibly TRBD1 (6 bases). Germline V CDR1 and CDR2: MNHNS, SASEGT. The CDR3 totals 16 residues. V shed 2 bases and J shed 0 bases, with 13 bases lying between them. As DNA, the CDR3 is TGTGCCAGCAGTGAATTTCAGGGGCCGATGAACACTGAAGCTTTCTTT. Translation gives CASSEFQGPMNTEAFF.

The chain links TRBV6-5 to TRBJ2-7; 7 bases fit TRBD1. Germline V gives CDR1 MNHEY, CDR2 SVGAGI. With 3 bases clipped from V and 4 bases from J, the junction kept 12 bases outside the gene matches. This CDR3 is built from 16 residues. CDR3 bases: TGTGCCAGCAGTTATAATGGCCGGGACAGTATTTACGAGCAGTACTTC. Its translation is CASSYNGRDSIYEQYF.

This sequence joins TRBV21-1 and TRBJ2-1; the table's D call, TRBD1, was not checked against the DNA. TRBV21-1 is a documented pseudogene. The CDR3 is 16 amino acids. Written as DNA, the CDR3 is TGTGCCAGCAGCAAAATTCGGCAGGGGCTAAACAATGAGCAGTTCTTC. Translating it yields CASSKIRQGLNNEQFF.

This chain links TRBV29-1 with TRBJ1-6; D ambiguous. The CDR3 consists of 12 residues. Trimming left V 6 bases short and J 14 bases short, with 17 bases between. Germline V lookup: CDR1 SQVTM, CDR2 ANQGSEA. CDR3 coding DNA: TGCAGCGTGTACGGACTGTGGTTGGCCCTCCACTTT. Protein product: CSVYGLWLALHF. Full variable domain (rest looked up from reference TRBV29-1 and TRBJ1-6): SAVISQKPSRDICQRGTSLTIQCQVDSQVTMMFWYRQQPGQSLTLIATANQGSEATYESGFVIDKFPISRPNLTFSTLTVSNMSPEDSSIYLCSVYGLWLALHFGNGTRLTVT.

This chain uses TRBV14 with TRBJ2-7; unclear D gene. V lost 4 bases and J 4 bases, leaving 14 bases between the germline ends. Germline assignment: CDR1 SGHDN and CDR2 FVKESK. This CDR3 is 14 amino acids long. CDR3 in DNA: TGTGCCAGCAGCCCCGTCTCAAACCGGTACGAGCAGTACTTC. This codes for CASSPVSNRYEQYF.

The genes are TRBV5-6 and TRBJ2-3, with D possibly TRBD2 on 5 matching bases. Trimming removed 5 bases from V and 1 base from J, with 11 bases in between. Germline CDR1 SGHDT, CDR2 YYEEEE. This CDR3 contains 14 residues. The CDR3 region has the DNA TGTGCCAGCAGTACCAATAGCGGCACAGATACGCAGTATTTT. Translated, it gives CASSTNSGTDTQYF.

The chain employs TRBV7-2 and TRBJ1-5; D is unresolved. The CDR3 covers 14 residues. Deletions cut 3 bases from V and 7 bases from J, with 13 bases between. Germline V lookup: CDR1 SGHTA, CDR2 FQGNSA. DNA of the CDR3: TGTGCCAGCAGCTTCGACCCCAGCCAGCAGCCCCAGCATTTT. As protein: CASSFDPSQQPQHF.

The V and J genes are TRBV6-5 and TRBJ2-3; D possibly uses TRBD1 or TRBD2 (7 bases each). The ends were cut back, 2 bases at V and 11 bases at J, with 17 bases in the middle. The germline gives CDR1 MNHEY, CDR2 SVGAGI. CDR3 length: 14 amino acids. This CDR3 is CASSYTGVAGMQYF. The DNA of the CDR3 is TGTGCCAGCAGTTACACAGGGGTAGCGGGTATGCAGTATTTT.

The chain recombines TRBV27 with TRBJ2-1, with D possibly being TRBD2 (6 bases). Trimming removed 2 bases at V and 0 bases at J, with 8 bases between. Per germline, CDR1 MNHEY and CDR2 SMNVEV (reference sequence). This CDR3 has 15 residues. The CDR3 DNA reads TGTGCCAGCAGTTTAAGGGAGGTCTCCTACAATGAGCAGTTCTTC. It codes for CASSLREVSYNEQFF.

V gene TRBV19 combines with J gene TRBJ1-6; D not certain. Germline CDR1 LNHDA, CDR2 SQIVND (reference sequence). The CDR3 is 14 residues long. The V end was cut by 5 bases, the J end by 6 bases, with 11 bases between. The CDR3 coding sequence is TGTGCCAGTAGTTTGGGTGGCGGTAATTCACCCCTCCACTTT. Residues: CASSLGGGNSPLHF.

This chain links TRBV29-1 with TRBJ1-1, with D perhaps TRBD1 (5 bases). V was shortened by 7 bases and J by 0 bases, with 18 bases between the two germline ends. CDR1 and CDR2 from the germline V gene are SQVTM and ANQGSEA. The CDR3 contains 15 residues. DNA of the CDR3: TGCAGCGCCGACAGATCCCTTAGTATGAACACTGAAGCTTTCTTT. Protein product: CSADRSLSMNTEAFF.

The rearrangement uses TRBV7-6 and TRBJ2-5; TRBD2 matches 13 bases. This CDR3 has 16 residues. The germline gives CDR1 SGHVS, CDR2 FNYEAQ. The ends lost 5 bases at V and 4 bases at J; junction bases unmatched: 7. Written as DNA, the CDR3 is TGTGCCAGCAGCATGGGACTAGCGGGAATGAGAGAGACCCAGTACTTC. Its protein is CASSMGLAGMRETQYF.